This paragraph covers one T cell receptor beta chain sequence. This clone's antigen is unknown. Per-base qualities were not stored, and no clone one base away is much larger. The immunoSEQ hsTCRB v3.0 assay was used at survey level resolution to sequence the TRB variable region. TRB sequencing targeted a depth of roughly 35,000-50,000 T-cell genomes per sample. Pooled TRB libraries were sequenced on an Illumina MiSeq with a v3 150-cycle kit. The original pipeline was this. Analysis of repertoires was carried out in R inside a reproducible Nextflow workflow spanning QC, data transformation and analysis. Custom analyses were implemented in LymphoSeq2, an R package for AIRR-Seq data exploration. After excluding a few samples that yielded fewer than 5000 total TRB sequences, 150 to 200 HIV repertoires remained for analysis. Among the 180 to 200 HIV repertoires that were kept, 59 were collected before ART initiation and roughly 130 were collected after ART initiation. Repertoires were downsampled to 5000 TRB nucleotide sequences, and summary statistics were averaged over 100 downsampling iterations. The analysis kept only TRB sequences whose CDR3 regions were at least seven amino acids long. Diversity was assessed using a clonality score derived from Shannon entropy and using the Gini coefficient. In the repertoire networks, any two of the top 5000 CDR3 amino acid sequences were connected whenever the two sequences differed by an edit distance of one. Antigen specificity groups and MHC restriction were predicted for TRB CDR3 amino acid sequences with GLIPH2. CDR3 amino acid sequences were matched against VDJdb and McPAS-TCR to flag known CMV, EBV, HIV or tissue antigen associations. Pre-ART, post-ART and control groups were compared with Wilcoxon signed-rank tests and Holm-Bonferroni correction. TCRdb's version of the immuneACCESS table is confined to in-frame rearrangements and falls short of the full clone set. An unresolved V gene accounts for under half of the shortfall where checked; the remainder is of unknown origin. For V, J and clone size, that table is used; D and trimming come from the DNA. In this sample the table shows about 32,000 clones, approximately 94% of which occur a single time. The top ten clones comprise 3.6% of the sample.

To be included, a participant needed at least one PBMC sample from before ART initiation plus at least two post-ART samples. Treatment was received in the United States of America by all participants with HIV. Before DNA extraction, cryopreserved samples of about 0.95-10 million PBMC were thawed and then washed. At the time of the earliest PBMC sample for each participant with HIV, ages ranged from about 20 to 54 years. PBMC samples were contributed by each participant from 1-4 timepoints before ART initiation and 2-8 timepoints after ART initiation, with a median of 7 samples. Serial HIV viral load, CD4+ T-cell count, ART history and demographic data were obtained for every participant. Genomic DNA was extracted from unsorted PBMC with a Qiagen kit on a QIAcube, processed in batches of 12 samples. From a lookup of the germline V gene, CDR1 and CDR2 are SGHRS and YFSETQ. The junction shows trimming of 0 bases on V and 5 bases on J, and the gene matches do not reach 9 bases of it. Including cysteine and phenylalanine, the CDR3 has 16 amino acids. The entry retains the CDR3 DNA only, 48 bases that are in frame from base 1.

This sample stems from a study of long-term antiretroviral therapy in people with HIV (dated by TCRdb to about 2022). At the level of the whole study: The earliest samples were collected about a decade before the 2015 WHO recommendation for immediate ART, when ART was typically delayed until CD4 counts fell. A retrospective serial study tested whether changes in peripheral blood TRB repertoire composition and diversity were associated with ART initiation and durable HIV suppression. The cohort contributed about 200 cryopreserved PBMC samples from about 33 adults with confirmed HIV infection, collected serially over a mean of approximately six years (range 1-12). Of the 30 participants with HIV, approximately twelve were female. No cross-contamination during QIAcube processing was shown when test extractions of a monoclonal T-cell line were performed alongside about 33 polyclonal samples.

On the study overall, not on this receptor specifically: No data were available on ART adherence, viral resistance or therapy changes, limiting inferences about post-ART repertoire changes. Because pre-ART samples had limited cell numbers, unsorted PBMC were profiled rather than sorted CD4+ and CD8+ T cells. Since PBMC availability was limited, sequencing covered only the TCR beta chain, with no alpha chain pairing. Expanded TRB clones identified before ART initiation dominated the repertoire across all time points, though the dominance fluctuated and decreased in many PLHIV after ART. Starting ART was linked to a significant rise in TRB diversity, yet even after long-term ART the diversity remained significantly lower than in transplant donor controls. The samples were dated from about 2004 to 2018, and the ART regimens that were used may be less effective than current ART regimens. HIV repertoires had narrower CDR3 length ranges than controls, and the network structure suggested an antigen-experienced repertoire that shifted only slightly toward naive after ART.

The sequence derives from a woman aged 45-59 years with HIV. Here the chain combines TRBV5-1 and TRBJ2-5, and TRBD2 matches 8 of the central bases. The specimen comprised unsorted PBMCs, sampled 4.1 years after starting antiretroviral therapy. The DNA sequence is TGCGCCAGCAGCTTGGAGGGGCGGGGGGCCGGTGAGACCCAGTACTTC. Translation gives CASSLEGRGAGETQYF. Full variable domain (CDR3 extended with the reference TRBV5-1 and TRBJ2-5 proteins): KAGVTQTPRYLIKTRGQQVTLSCSPISGHRSVSWYQQTPGQGLQFLFEYFSETQRNKGNFPGRFSGRQFSNSRSEMNVSTLELGDSALYLCASSLEGRGAGETQYFGPGTRLLVL.